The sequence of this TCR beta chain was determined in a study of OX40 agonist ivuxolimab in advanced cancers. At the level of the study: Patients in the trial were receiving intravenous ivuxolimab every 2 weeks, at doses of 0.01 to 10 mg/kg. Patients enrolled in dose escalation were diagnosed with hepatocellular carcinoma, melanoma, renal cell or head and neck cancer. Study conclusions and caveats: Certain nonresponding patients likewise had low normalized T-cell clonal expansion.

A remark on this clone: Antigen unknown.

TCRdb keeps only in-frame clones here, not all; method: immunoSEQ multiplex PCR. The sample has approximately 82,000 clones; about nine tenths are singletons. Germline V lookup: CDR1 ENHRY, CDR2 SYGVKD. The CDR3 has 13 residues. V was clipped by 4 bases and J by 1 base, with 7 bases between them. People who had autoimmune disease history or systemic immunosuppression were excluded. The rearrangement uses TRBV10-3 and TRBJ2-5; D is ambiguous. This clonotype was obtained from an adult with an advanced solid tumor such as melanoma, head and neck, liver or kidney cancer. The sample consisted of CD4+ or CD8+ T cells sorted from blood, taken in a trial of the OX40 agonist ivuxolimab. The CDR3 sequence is CAISGPIQETQYF. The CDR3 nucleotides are TGTGCCATCAGTGGACCTATCCAAGAGACCCAGTACTTC.